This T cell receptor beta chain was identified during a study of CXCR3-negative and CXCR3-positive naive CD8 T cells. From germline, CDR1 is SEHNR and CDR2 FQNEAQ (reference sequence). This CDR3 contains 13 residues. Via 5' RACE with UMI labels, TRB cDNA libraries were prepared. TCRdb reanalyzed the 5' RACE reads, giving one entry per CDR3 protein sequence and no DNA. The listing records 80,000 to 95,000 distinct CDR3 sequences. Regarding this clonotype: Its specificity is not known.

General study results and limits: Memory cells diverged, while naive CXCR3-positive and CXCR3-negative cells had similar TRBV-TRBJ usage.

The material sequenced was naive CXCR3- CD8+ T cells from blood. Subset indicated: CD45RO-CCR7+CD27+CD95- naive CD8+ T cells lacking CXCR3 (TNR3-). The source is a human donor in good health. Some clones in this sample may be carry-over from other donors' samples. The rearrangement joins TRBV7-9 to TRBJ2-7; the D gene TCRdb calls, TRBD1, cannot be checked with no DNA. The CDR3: CASSRTGDLQQYF.